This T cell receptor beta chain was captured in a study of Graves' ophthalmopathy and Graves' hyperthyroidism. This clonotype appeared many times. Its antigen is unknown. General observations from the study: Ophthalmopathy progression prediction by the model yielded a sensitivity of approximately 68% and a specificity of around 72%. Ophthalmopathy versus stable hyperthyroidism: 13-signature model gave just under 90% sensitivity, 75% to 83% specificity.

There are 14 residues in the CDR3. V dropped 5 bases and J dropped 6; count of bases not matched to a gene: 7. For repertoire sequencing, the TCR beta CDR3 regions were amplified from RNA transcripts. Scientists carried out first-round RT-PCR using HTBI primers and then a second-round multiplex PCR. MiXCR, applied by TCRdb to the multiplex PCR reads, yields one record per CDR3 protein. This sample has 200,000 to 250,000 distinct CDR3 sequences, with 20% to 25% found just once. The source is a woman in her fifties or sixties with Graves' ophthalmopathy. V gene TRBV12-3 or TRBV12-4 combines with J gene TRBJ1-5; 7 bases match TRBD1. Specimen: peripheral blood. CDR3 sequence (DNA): TGTGCCAGCAGTAAAGGACAGGTGGTTCAGCCCCAGCATTTT. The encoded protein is CASSKGQVVQPQHF.